The T cell receptor beta chain under discussion was sequenced for a study of shared clonotypes between healthy human individuals. Study-wide background: Donors consisted of a couple of women and a few men between 18 and 49.

The CDR3 has 15 residues. V shed 6 bases and J 5 bases; nucleotides not matched to a gene: 13. Germline V gene data show CDR1 as SNHLY and CDR2 as FYNNEI. It was across several immunoSEQ plates that each subset's genomic DNA was evenly split. Sorted-subset replicate PCRs used about 0.2 ug DNA, tens of thousands of T cell genomes. The method was immunoSEQ multiplex PCR; TCRdb's version includes in-frame clones alone and lacks a portion of them. The repertoire holds around 550,000 clones, approximately 95% seen once, with about 0.11% in the top ten. Naivety among CD8 cells was defined by CD45RO negativity and positive CCR7 selection, thereby excluding terminally differentiated effector memory CD45RA+ cells.

Input material: naive CD8+ T cells sorted from blood. This chain joins TRBV2 and TRBJ2-7, with 7 bases that match TRBD2. This receptor was taken from a woman aged 25 to 39 in good health. The CDR3 spells CASSPVGGWGHEQYF. CDR3 DNA: TGTGCCAGCAGCCCTGTGGGGGGGTGGGGCCACGAGCAGTACTTC. Supplemented by reference TRBV2 and TRBJ2-7, the full variable domain reads EPEVTQTPSHQVTQMGQEVILRCVPISNHLYFYWYRQILGQKVEFLVSFYNNEISEKSEIFDDQFSVERPDGSNFTLKIRSTKLEDSAMYFCASSPVGGWGHEQYFGPGTRLTVT.